These 19 T cell receptor beta chains share one sample of origin, sequenced in a study of neurological immune-mediated disorders. TCRdb reanalysed the 5' RACE reads using MiXCR and keeps one entry per CDR3 protein. The profile shows about 52,000 distinct CDR3 sequences, 3% to 4.5% of them singletons. Sequencing input: PBMCs. The receptor source for this set is a man younger than 40 with multiple sclerosis.

This clonotype was counted at least ten times. The chain has TRBV5-1 and TRBJ2-1; 14 bases fit TRBD2. The germline CDR1 and CDR2 sequences are SGHRS and YFSETQ. V was clipped by 4 bases and J by 6 bases; unmatched bases: 9. This CDR3 is 17 amino acids long. The CDR3 region has the DNA TGCGCCAGCAGCAGGGGACTAGCGGGAGATGCGTCCAATGAGCAGTTCTTC. This codes for CASSRGLAGDASNEQFF.

This clonotype was detected ten times or more. V is TRBV7-4 and J is TRBJ2-7; 8 bases line up with TRBD1. Germline CDR1 and CDR2: SGHVT and SQSDAQ. J gave up 1 base and V 1 base, and 3 bases lay outside the gene matches. This CDR3 is built from 15 residues. The CDR3 region is CASSLGRTGSYEQYF. CDR3 coding DNA: TGTGCCAGCAGCTTAGGTCGGACAGGGTCCTACGAGCAGTACTTC.

This clonotype was detected ten times or more. CDR3 nucleotides: TGCAGTGCTAGTCCCATGGGCAAAAACATTCAGTACTTC. It specifies CSASPMGKNIQYF. This sequence joins TRBV20-1 and TRBJ2-4; D not resolved. V lost 3 bases to trimming and J lost 3 bases, with 9 bases between them. This CDR3 spans 13 amino acids. From germline, CDR1 is DFQATT and CDR2 SNEGSKA (reference sequence).

Many counts were recorded for this clonotype. The chain has TRBV20-1 and TRBJ2-5; the D call may be TRBD1 or TRBD2 (6 bases each). The germline V gene encodes CDR1 DFQATT and CDR2 SNEGSKA (reference sequence). The CDR3 runs 17 residues. Trimming took 6 bases from V and 5 from J, leaving 28 bases between them. This CDR3 is CSAPPAGGGGTWETQYF. For the CDR3, the DNA is TGCAGTGCCCCCCCCGCTGGAGGGGGAGGAACGTGGGAGACCCAGTACTTC.

This clonotype was recorded many times. V usage is TRBV11-2 and J usage is TRBJ2-7; tentative D call: TRBD1 (5 bases). The germline V and J ends were trimmed by 1 base and 7 bases, with 11 bases remaining between them. Germline CDR1 reads SGHAT; CDR2 reads FQNNGV. This CDR3 region has 13 residues. In DNA form, the CDR3 reads TGTGCCAGCAGCTTAGCGGACAACTTAGAGCAGTACTTC. It codes for CASSLADNLEQYF.

This clonotype was picked up many times. This chain connects TRBV10-2 to TRBJ2-1; D may match TRBD1 or TRBD2 (6 bases each). Germline V gives CDR1 WSHSY, CDR2 SAAADI. V was trimmed by 4 bases and J by 7 bases, leaving 20 bases between them. The CDR3 length is 16 residues. The CDR3 DNA is TGCGCCAGCAGTGGAAAACCGGGGGCGTTCCCTAATGAGCAGTTCTTC. It is translated as CASSGKPGAFPNEQFF.

This clonotype was counted ten times or more. This chain uses TRBV5-1 with TRBJ1-2, with D tentatively TRBD1 (6 bases). The CDR3 contains 15 residues. Germline CDR1 SGHRS, CDR2 YFSETQ. V was shortened by 0 bases and J by 6 bases, with 15 bases between the two germline ends. Written as DNA, the CDR3 is TGCGCCAGCAGCTTGGGCATAACAGGGTTGGATGGCTACACCTTC. This gives the protein CASSLGITGLDGYTF.

V usage is TRBV28 and J usage is TRBJ1-1; 11 nucleotides line up with TRBD1. The CDR3 runs to 15 residues. V shed 6 bases and J 4 bases; nucleotides not matched to a gene: 7. CDR1 and CDR2 from the germline V gene are MDHEN and SYDVKM. CDR3 sequence (DNA): TGTGCCAGCAGAGAGACAGGGACAGGGGGCACTGAAGCTTTCTTT. Encoded protein: CASRETGTGGTEAFF.

This clonotype was observed a handful of times. This may stem from a read error, because a much larger clone lies one nucleotide away. The chain is built from TRBV5-1 and TRBJ2-1; TRBD2 is a possible D gene (5 bases). Germline V gene data show CDR1 as SGHRS and CDR2 as YFSETQ. Trimming cost V 4 bases and J 10 bases, with 18 bases left between them. The CDR3 consists of 14 residues. DNA of the CDR3: TGCGCCAGCAGCCCCGGCCGCGGGCCCGAAGAGCAGTTCTTC. It is translated as CASSPGRGPEEQFF.

This clonotype was observed at least ten times. The chain employs TRBV20-1 and TRBJ1-1, with a tentative D call TRBD1 (6 bases). This CDR3 has 16 residues. V was trimmed by 2 bases and J by 8 bases, leaving 24 bases between them. The germline CDR1 and CDR2 sequences are DFQATT and SNEGSKA (reference sequence). DNA for the CDR3: TGCAGTGCTAGAACCCTCCTACAGGGTTCAGGGGCAGAAGCTTTCTTT. Translation gives CSARTLLQGSGAEAFF.

This clonotype was detected ten times or more. The V gene is TRBV12-3 or TRBV12-4, the J gene TRBJ1-3, with 7 positions matching TRBD1. V lost 4 bases and J lost 5; bases outside the gene matches: 8. The CDR3 covers 15 residues. The CDR3 protein is CASSSGTALRNTIYF. CDR3 nucleotides: TGTGCCAGCAGTTCCGGGACAGCATTAAGAAACACCATATATTTT.

This clonotype was counted at least ten times. The V and J genes are TRBV9 and TRBJ1-4, with a tentative D call TRBD1 (5 bases). The CDR3 runs to 16 residues. V was pared by 3 bases and J by 7 bases, with 19 bases between. Germline values: CDR1 SGDLS, CDR2 YYNGEE. CDR3 sequence: CASSGPLGGVGEKLFF. CDR3 nucleotide sequence: TGTGCCAGCAGCGGTCCCCTCGGGGGTGTAGGTGAAAAACTGTTTTTT.

As concerns this clonotype: This may be a read error, as it is one base from a much larger clone. This rearrangement joins TRBV20-1 to TRBJ1-4; D call uncertain. The CDR3 totals 13 residues. V was cut by 4 bases and J by 3 bases, with 9 bases left in between. Germline V gene lookup returns CDR1 DFQATT and CDR2 SNEGSKA (reference sequence). The CDR3 is CSAKSTANEKLFF. Written as DNA, the CDR3 is TGCAGTGCTAAGTCCACGGCTAATGAAAAACTGTTTTTT.

This clonotype was counted a few times. This chain connects TRBV10-3 to TRBJ1-1; D gene uncertain. Germline V CDR1 and CDR2: ENHRY, SYGVKD. The CDR3 covers 14 residues. Trimming took 9 bases from V and 1 from J, leaving 15 bases between them. The CDR3 region has the DNA TGTGCCATGAAGGGCGCAAAGGAGAACACTGAAGCTTTCTTT. It encodes CAMKGAKENTEAFF.

The table lists this clonotype with many counts. The chain couples TRBV15 to TRBJ2-1; D uncertain. The CDR3 spans 17 residues. Trimming cost V 0 bases and J 0 bases, with 12 bases left between them. Germline-derived CDR1 and CDR2 are LNHNV and YYDKDF (reference sequence). The CDR3 nucleotides are TGTGCCACCAGCAGAGATGTACAGCTAAGCTCCTACAATGAGCAGTTCTTC. This encodes CATSRDVQLSSYNEQFF.

The V call is TRBV20-1, the J call TRBJ1-1, with D unresolved. Germline V gene sequence: CDR1 DFQATT, CDR2 SNEGSKA (reference sequence). Between the trimmed V and J ends, which lost 6 bases and 4 bases, there was a span of 15 bases. The CDR3 runs 13 residues. CDR3 coding DNA: TGCAGTGCCGGCGGGGTTAAGGGCACTGAAGCTTTCTTT. Amino acid sequence: CSAGGVKGTEAFF.

This clonotype was recorded at least ten times. The gene calls are TRBV20-1 and TRBJ1-1; 8 bases fit TRBD1. CDR3 size: 13 residues. Germline CDR1 reads DFQATT; CDR2 reads SNEGSKA (reference sequence). The trim removed 0 bases at V and 4 bases at J, leaving 1 base unmatched. CDR3 sequence: CSARDRGLTEAFF. In nucleotides, the CDR3 is TGCAGTGCTAGAGACAGGGGGCTCACTGAAGCTTTCTTT.

This clonotype was observed many times. The chain uses TRBV20-1 and TRBJ1-1; no clear D. This CDR3 is built from 13 residues. In germline, CDR1 is DFQATT, CDR2 SNEGSKA (reference sequence). CDR3 sequence (DNA): TGCAGACCCAGAGTGGATTGGGTCACTGAAGCTTTCTTT. Translated: CRPRVDWVTEAFF.

This clonotype occurred many times. The gene calls are TRBV12-3 or TRBV12-4 and TRBJ2-3; 8 nucleotides line up with TRBD2. The ends lost 5 bases at V and 5 bases at J; junction bases unmatched: 18. This CDR3 is 18 amino acids long. The CDR3 here is CASSAWARGRGAEDTQYF. CDR3 DNA sequence: TGTGCCAGCAGTGCCTGGGCAAGAGGGCGGGGGGCCGAAGATACGCAGTATTTT.